These T cell receptor beta chains were read from a single sample in a study of OX40 agonist ivuxolimab in advanced cancers. Profiling relied on immunoSEQ multiplex PCR, and the TCRdb table lists in-frame clones only, not all of them. This table has approximately 70,000 clones, approximately 81% appearing once. This specimen consisted of CD4+ or CD8+ T cells sorted from blood, obtained in a trial of the OX40 agonist ivuxolimab. The origin of the receptors is an adult with an advanced solid tumor such as melanoma, head and neck, liver or kidney cancer. The CDR3 runs from the conserved cysteine through the conserved F or W. Each record gives: V gene, D gene, J gene, clone size, CDR3 DNA, CDR3 protein. The D gene is left open where the match is weak. Size is omitted from some rows. Given values are once, few, many or a class for expanded clones.

>TRBV2|-|TRBJ2-4|-
TGTGCCAGCGGGTCAGACACTCTAGCCAAAAACATTCAGTACTTC
CASGSDTLAKNIQYF
>TRBV27|-|TRBJ2-7|-
TGTGCCAGCAGTTCCGGACGGGGTTGGTACTTC
CASSSGRGWYF
>TRBV11-2|-|TRBJ1-1|-
TGTGCCAGCAGCCCACAGGGTTTAAGTACTGAAGCTTTCTTT
CASSPQGLSTEAFF
>TRBV6-1|TRBD1|TRBJ1-1|-
TGTGCCAGCAGCCTGGGACAGACTAAAGCTTTCTTT
CASSLGQTKAFF
>TRBV28|TRBD2|TRBJ2-2|-
TGTGCCAGCAGTACTAGCGGGACACCTGCCCCCGGGGAGCTGTTTTTT
CASSTSGTPAPGELFF
>TRBV7-8|TRBD1|TRBJ2-3|-
TGTGCCAGCAGCTTAGACAGGGGGCGTGGGCAGTATTTT
CASSLDRGRGQYF
>TRBV15|TRBD1|TRBJ1-3|-
TGTGCCACCAGCAGAGATCGAGGCAGGGGGGACACCATATATTTT
CATSRDRGRGDTIYF
>TRBV27|-|TRBJ2-7|-
TGTGCCAGCAGCCTATTAATCAGCTACGAGCAGTACTTC
CASSLLISYEQYF
>TRBV4-1|-|TRBJ2-7|-
TGCGCCAGCAGCCAAGACTGGCAGCTCTCCTACGAGCAGTACTTC
CASSQDWQLSYEQYF
>TRBV11-2|TRBD2|TRBJ2-3|-
TGTGCCAGCAGCTCCTACCGACTTTGGGTAGCGGGGGACCCAGATACGCAGTATTTT
CASSSYRLWVAGDPDTQYF
>TRBV4-3|-|TRBJ2-5|-
TGCGCCAGCAGCCAAGAGGCTAGGTTGAAAGAGCAGTACTTC
CASSQEARLKEQYF
>TRBV13|-|TRBJ1-2|-
TGTGCCAGCAGCTTACAGGGACGGCCGACCTATGGCTACACCTTC
CASSLQGRPTYGYTF
>TRBV5-6|-|TRBJ1-1|few
TGTGCCAGCAGCCTCGATCAGGGCACTGAAGCTTTCTTT
CASSLDQGTEAFF
>TRBV19|-|TRBJ1-6|-
TGTGCCAGTAGTATTGTGAATAATTCACCCCTCCACTTT
CASSIVNNSPLHF
>TRBV7-7|TRBD2|TRBJ2-3|-
TGTGCCAGCAGCCCCGGACTAGCGGGGGCCGTCGTCACAGATACGCAGTATTTT
CASSPGLAGAVVTDTQYF
>TRBV6-5|-|TRBJ2-1|-
TGTGCCAGCAGTGAACAACCTTACAGCGGAGAGCAGTTCTTC
CASSEQPYSGEQFF
>TRBV7-2|TRBD1|TRBJ2-1|few
TGTGCCAGCAGCTCGGGACAGGACAATGAGCAGTTCTTC
CASSSGQDNEQFF
>TRBV11-2|-|TRBJ2-7|-
TGTGCCAGCAGCTTAGAAATGGGGGAGCAGTACTTC
CASSLEMGEQYF
>TRBV7-2|-|TRBJ1-2|-
TGTGCCAGCAGCTCGGGGACGTTCAACTATGGCTACACCTTC
CASSSGTFNYGYTF
>TRBV4-2|-|TRBJ1-3|-
TGTGCCAGCAACCAAGAGGGAAACACCATATATTTT
CASNQEGNTIYF
>TRBV19|-|TRBJ2-3|-
TGTGCCAGTAGTAAGCCCAGCGGAAGCACAGATACGCAGTATTTT
CASSKPSGSTDTQYF
>TRBV27|-|TRBJ1-4|-
TGTGCCAGCAGTCCGAGGGGTACTAATGAAAAACTGTTTTTT
CASSPRGTNEKLFF
>TRBV29-1|-|TRBJ2-6|-
TGCAGCGTTACTGTCACTGGGGCCAACGTCCTGACTTTC
CSVTVTGANVLTF
>TRBV5-1|TRBD1|TRBJ2-2|once
TGCGCCAGCAGCACAAGGACAGGGATCACGAACACCGGGGAGCTGTTTTTT
CASSTRTGITNTGELFF
>TRBV28|-|TRBJ2-1|-
TGTGCCAGCAGTCTACTAGCCAGTGAGCAGTTCTTC
CASSLLASEQFF
>TRBV5-5|-|TRBJ2-1|once
TGTGCCAGCAGCTTTGGTGGGATAAATGAGCAGTTCTTC
CASSFGGINEQFF
>TRBV18|TRBD1|TRBJ2-7|-
TGTGCCAGCTCACCAGGGGGACAGGGGGTTTCCTACGAGCAGTACTTC
CASSPGGQGVSYEQYF